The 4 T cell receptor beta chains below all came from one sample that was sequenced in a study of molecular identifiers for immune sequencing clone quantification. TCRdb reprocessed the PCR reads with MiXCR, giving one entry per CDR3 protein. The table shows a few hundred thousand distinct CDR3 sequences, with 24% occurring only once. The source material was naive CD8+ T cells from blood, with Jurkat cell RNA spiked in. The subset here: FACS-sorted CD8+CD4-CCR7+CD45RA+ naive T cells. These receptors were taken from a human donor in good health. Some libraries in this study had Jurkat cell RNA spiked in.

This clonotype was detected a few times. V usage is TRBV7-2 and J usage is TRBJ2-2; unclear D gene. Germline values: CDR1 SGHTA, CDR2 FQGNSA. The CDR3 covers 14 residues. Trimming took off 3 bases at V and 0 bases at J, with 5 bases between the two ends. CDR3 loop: CASSFYANTGELFF. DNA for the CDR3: TGTGCCAGCAGCTTTTACGCGAACACCGGGGAGCTGTTTTTT.

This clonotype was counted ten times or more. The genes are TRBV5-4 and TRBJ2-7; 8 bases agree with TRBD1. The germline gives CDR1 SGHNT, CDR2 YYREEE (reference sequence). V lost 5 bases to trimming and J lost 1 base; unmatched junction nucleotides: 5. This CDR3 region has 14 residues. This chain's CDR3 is CASRPGTGSYEQYF. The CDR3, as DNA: TGTGCCAGCAGGCCCGGGACAGGTTCCTACGAGCAGTACTTC. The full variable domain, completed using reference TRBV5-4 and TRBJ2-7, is ETGVTQSPTHLIKTRGQQVTLRCSSQSGHNTVSWYQQALGQGPQFIFQYYREEENGRGNFPPRFSGLQFPNYSSELNVNALELDDSALYLCASRPGTGSYEQYFGPGTRLTVT.

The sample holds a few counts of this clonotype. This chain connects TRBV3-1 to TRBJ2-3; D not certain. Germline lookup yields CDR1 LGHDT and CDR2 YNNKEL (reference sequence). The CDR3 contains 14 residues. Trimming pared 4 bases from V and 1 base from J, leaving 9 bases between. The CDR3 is CASSLRTGTDTQYF. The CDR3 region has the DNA TGTGCCAGCAGCCTCCGGACGGGCACAGATACGCAGTATTTT.

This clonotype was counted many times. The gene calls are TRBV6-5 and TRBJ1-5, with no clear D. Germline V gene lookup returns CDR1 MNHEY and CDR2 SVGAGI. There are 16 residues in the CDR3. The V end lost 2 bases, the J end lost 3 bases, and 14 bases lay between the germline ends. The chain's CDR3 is CASSYVGPGSNQPQHF. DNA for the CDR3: TGTGCCAGCAGTTACGTGGGTCCAGGTTCCAATCAGCCCCAGCATTTT.